This T cell receptor (beta chain) was found in a study of beta chain features in type 1 diabetes. Whole-study context: The study found patients and healthy donors alike in age, gender and cell yields.

Isolation of CD4+ naive, central memory, regulatory and stem cell-like memory cells was achieved by sorting via CD45RO/CCR7/CD25/CD127/CD95/CD27. General study findings and limits: Among patients with Type 1 diabetes, TCRB CDR3s were moderately but significantly shorter in every one of the four CD4+ subsets.

With respect to this clone: What it binds is not known.

The authors reverse transcribed all of the isolated RNA, so sequencing captured expressed TCRB transcripts. The assay was immunoSEQ multiplex PCR, and TCRdb's table has in-frame clones only and misses some. The sample holds nearly 350,000 clones, around 8% seen once. The CDR3 consists of 15 residues. The germline V and J ends were trimmed by 6 bases and 6 bases, with 18 bases remaining between them. CDR1 is SNHLY, CDR2 FYNNEI, per germline. Sequenced material: central memory CD4+ T cells from blood. The chain has TRBV2 and TRBJ2-1, with a weak D call TRBD2 (6 bases). This receptor was obtained from a woman younger than 30 in good health. Here the CDR3 DNA reads TGTGCCAGCAGCTACGAGCCTTTCGGGAGCAATGAGCAGTTCTTC. It is translated as CASSYEPFGSNEQFF.